This TCR beta chain was identified during a study of blood T cell repertoires in COVID-19. Germline values: CDR1 MNHEY, CDR2 SVGAGI. This CDR3 comprises 13 residues. Trimming shortened V by 6 bases and J by 8 bases, and 13 bases separated the two germline ends. Authors' data handling: Estimation of nucleated cell counts relied on the amplification of reference gene primers. Profiled with immunoSEQ multiplex PCR; TCRdb holds only in-frame clones, not every one. V and J calls and clone size come straight from that table; D and trimming were deduced from the DNA. The sample consists of roughly 250,000 clones, around 82% of them appearing once.

What was sequenced was peripheral blood. The genes are TRBV6-5 and TRBJ1-4; D unresolved. The TCR was taken from a woman in her seventies with acute or convalescent COVID-19. The CDR3 DNA reads TGTGCCAGCAGCGCCGGAGGGCGGGAAAAACTGTTTTTT. Encoded protein: CASSAGGREKLFF.